The T cell receptor beta chain described here comes from a study of radiotherapy plus CTLA-4 blockade in lung cancer. Overall study: Of all patients, more than 15% responded objectively and approximately 31% showed disease control. Study-wide findings and caveats: The study found tumor-derived TCR clones expanded in blood after radiotherapy plus ipilimumab.

Worth noting for this clone: Its specificity is not known.

Between the trimmed V and J ends, which lost 0 bases and 0 bases, there was a span of 11 bases. CDR1 ENHRY and CDR2 SYGVKD come from the germline V gene. The CDR3 runs 16 residues. Some clones are missing from TCRdb's copy, which holds only in-frame ones; the method was immunoSEQ multiplex PCR. The sample consists of roughly 98,000 clones, 80% to 85% of them appearing once. The sample here was peripheral blood, taken from a patient treated with radiotherapy plus ipilimumab. The sequence derives from a human donor with non-small cell lung cancer who had a partial response to radiotherapy plus ipilimumab. This rearrangement joins TRBV10-3 to TRBJ1-2; no definite D call. This CDR3 reads CAISESGSLSNYGYTF. CDR3 nucleotide sequence: TGTGCCATCAGTGAGTCGGGCAGCCTCTCTAACTATGGCTACACCTTC.